The T cell receptor (beta chain) under discussion was sequenced for a study of OX40 agonist ivuxolimab in advanced cancers. Sequenced by immunoSEQ multiplex PCR; TCRdb stores in-frame clones only, minus some. The sample includes approximately 81,000 clones, over 70% of them seen just once. J lost 7 bases, V lost 3 bases, and 6 bases had no gene match. Germline lookup yields CDR1 PRHDT and CDR2 FYEKMQ (reference sequence). This CDR3 contains 14 residues. This clone was seen more than once but under ten times. The source material was CD4+ or CD8+ T cells sorted from blood, sampled in a trial of the OX40 agonist ivuxolimab. This clonotype originated in an adult with an advanced solid tumor such as melanoma, head and neck, liver or kidney cancer. V is TRBV13 and J is TRBJ2-7, with 10 bases that match TRBD2. Here the CDR3 DNA reads TGTGCCAGCAGCTTTTTAGCGGGAGGTTTTGAGCAGTACTTC. This gives the protein CASSFLAGGFEQYF.